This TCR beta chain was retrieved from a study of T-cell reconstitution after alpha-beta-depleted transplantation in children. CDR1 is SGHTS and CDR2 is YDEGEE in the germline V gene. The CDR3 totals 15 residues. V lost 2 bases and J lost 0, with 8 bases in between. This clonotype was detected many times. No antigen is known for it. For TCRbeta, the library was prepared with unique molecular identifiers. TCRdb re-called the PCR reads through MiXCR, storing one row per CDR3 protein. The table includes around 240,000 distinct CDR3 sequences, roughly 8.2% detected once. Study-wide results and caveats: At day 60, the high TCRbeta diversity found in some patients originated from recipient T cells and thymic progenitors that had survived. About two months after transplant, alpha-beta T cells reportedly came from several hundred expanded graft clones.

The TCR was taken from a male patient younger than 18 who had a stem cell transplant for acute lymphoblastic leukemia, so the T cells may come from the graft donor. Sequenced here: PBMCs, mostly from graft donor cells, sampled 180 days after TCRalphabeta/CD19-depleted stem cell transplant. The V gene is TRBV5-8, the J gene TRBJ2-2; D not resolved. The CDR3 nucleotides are TGTGCCAGCAGCTTACGGCTAGCGAACACCGGGGAGCTGTTTTTT. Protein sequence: CASSLRLANTGELFF.